This T cell receptor beta chain was sequenced for a study of blood T cell repertoires in COVID-19. On the study more broadly: Sample material is recorded as cDNA or gDNA derived from T cells, B-cell-depleted T cells, or PBMCs.

In germline, CDR1 is KGHSH, CDR2 LQKENI. The CDR3 consists of 15 residues. V shed 4 bases, J shed 3 bases, and the junction held 8 bases outside the gene matches. Under the authors' procedure: Amplification of reference gene primers was used by the study to estimate nucleated cell counts. Clones were sequenced by immunoSEQ multiplex PCR, and TCRdb holds only the in-frame ones, with some missing. V, J and clone size are those of that table, while D and trimming were read from the DNA. This sample has about 200,000 clones, with 70% to 90% found just once. The sequenced sample was peripheral blood. The receptor comes from a man aged 55 to 70 with acute or convalescent COVID-19. J is TRBJ1-2 and V is TRBV18, with 7 bases matching TRBD1. The CDR3 DNA is TGTGCCAGCTCACGACAACAGGGGAGTGACTATGGCTACACCTTC. It is translated as CASSRQQGSDYGYTF.